A single sample is the source of the 30 T cell receptor beta chains below, sequenced in a study of cytomegalovirus exposure and HLA in healthy donors. Some clones are missing from TCRdb's copy, which holds only in-frame ones; the method was immunoSEQ multiplex PCR. The table shows about 250,000 clones, with around 87% occurring only once. The sequencing input was PBMCs. The receptors come from a young man in good health and CMV-seronegative.

The rearrangement joins TRBV27 to TRBJ2-1, with TRBD2 matching over 10 bases. The CDR3 is 13 residues long. In germline, CDR1 is MNHEY, CDR2 SMNVEV (reference sequence). Losses at the gene ends were 9 bases for V and 10 bases for J; bases not matched to a gene: 9. CDR3 DNA sequence: TGTGCCAGTACCCGGTTAGCGGGAGGAGAGCAGTTCTTC. It codes for CASTRLAGGEQFF.

This clone was seen only once. V and J are TRBV11-3 and TRBJ1-3, with unresolved D. Between the trimmed V and J ends, which lost 5 bases and 4 bases, there was a span of 9 bases. Germline-derived CDR1 and CDR2 are SGHNT and YENEEA. The CDR3 spans 13 residues. The chain's CDR3 is CASSPRGGNTIYF. The CDR3 DNA sequence: TGTGCCAGCAGCCCTAGAGGGGGAAACACCATATATTTT.

The V and J genes are TRBV28 and TRBJ1-2; tentative D call: TRBD1 (6 bases). V was shortened by 0 bases and J by 4 bases, with 18 bases between the two germline ends. Germline CDR1 and CDR2: MDHEN and SYDVKM. This CDR3 contains 17 residues. This chain's CDR3 is CASSLWGGQAEVYGYTF. The CDR3 DNA is TGTGCCAGCAGTTTATGGGGGGGGCAGGCTGAGGTCTATGGCTACACCTTC.

The chain uses TRBV23-1 and TRBJ2-2, with TRBD1 matching 10 bases. TRBV23-1 is designated an ORF whose function remains uncertain. The V and J ends lost 3 bases and 4 bases, in that order; junction bases with no gene match: 8. This CDR3 contains 17 residues. CDR3 loop: CASSQGTGVPGTGELFF. The CDR3 nucleotides read TGCGCCAGCAGTCAGGGGACAGGGGTGCCGGGCACCGGGGAGCTGTTTTTT.

The count of this clone is one. The chain uses TRBV9 and TRBJ2-1, with 8 bases that match TRBD2. With 0 bases clipped from V and 6 bases from J, the junction kept 11 bases outside the gene matches. The CDR3 covers 17 residues. CDR1 SGDLS and CDR2 YYNGEE come from the germline V gene. The CDR3 nucleotides are TGTGCCAGCAGCGTAGAGGGAACCGGGACTAGTAGCAATGAGCAGTTCTTC. Its protein product is CASSVEGTGTSSNEQFF.

The chain couples TRBV2 to TRBJ2-1; perhaps TRBD1 as D (5 bases). Germline lookup yields CDR1 SNHLY and CDR2 FYNNEI. This CDR3 is 11 amino acids long. Trimming took off 8 bases at V and 6 bases at J, with 8 bases between the two ends. The chain's CDR3 is CASGASNEQFF. In nucleotides, the CDR3 is TGTGCCAGCGGGGCTAGCAATGAGCAGTTCTTC. Complete variable domain (other parts from reference TRBV2 and TRBJ2-1): EPEVTQTPSHQVTQMGQEVILRCVPISNHLYFYWYRQILGQKVEFLVSFYNNEISEKSEIFDDQFSVERPDGSNFTLKIRSTKLEDSAMYFCASGASNEQFFGPGTRLTVL.

The V gene is TRBV15, the J gene TRBJ2-5; 8 bases align to TRBD1. Germline CDR1 reads LNHNV; CDR2 reads YYDKDF (reference sequence). The CDR3 is 15 amino acids. V dropped 0 bases and J dropped 5; count of bases not matched to a gene: 5. Written as DNA, the CDR3 is TGTGCCACCAGCAGAGACAGGGGGCGAGGGGAGACCCAGTACTTC. Residues: CATSRDRGRGETQYF.

The V and J genes are TRBV10-1 and TRBJ1-1; unclear D gene. V was shortened by 2 bases and J by 5 bases, with 9 bases between the two germline ends. The CDR3 consists of 13 residues. In germline, CDR1 is WNHNN, CDR2 SYGVQD (reference sequence). CDR3 nucleotides: TGCGCCAGCAGTGAGATCGGCGGAACTGAAGCTTTCTTT. Protein: CASSEIGGTEAFF.

The chain combines TRBV7-9 with TRBJ2-7, with D tentatively TRBD2 (5 bases). The V and J ends lost 3 bases and 2 bases respectively, with 8 bases between them. The CDR3 is 13 amino acids. Germline CDR1 reads SEHNR; CDR2 reads FQNEAQ (reference sequence). CDR3: CASSLTGAYEQYF. CDR3 nucleotides: TGTGCCAGCAGCTTGACCGGGGCCTACGAGCAGTACTTC.

The chain couples TRBV6-5 to TRBJ2-7, with 9 bases fitting TRBD2. The CDR3 has 14 amino acids. After removal of 3 bases from V and 7 bases from J, the junction contained 7 bases not matched to a gene. CDR1 and CDR2 (germline): MNHEY, SVGAGI. The CDR3 loop is CASSYIGLAREQYF. The CDR3, as DNA: TGTGCCAGCAGTTATATTGGACTAGCGAGGGAGCAGTACTTC.

The chain combines TRBV19 with TRBJ2-7, with TRBD1 identical over 8 bases. With 4 bases clipped from V and 5 bases from J, the junction kept 7 bases outside the gene matches. This CDR3 is built from 14 residues. Germline V gene data show CDR1 as LNHDA and CDR2 as SQIVND (reference sequence). The CDR3: CASSTTPGGDEQYF. CDR3 DNA: TGTGCCAGTAGTACAACCCCAGGGGGCGACGAGCAGTACTTC.

This chain links TRBV28 with TRBJ1-4, with D possibly matching TRBD1 (6 bases). CDR3 length: 14 amino acids. Trimming stripped 6 bases from V and 8 bases from J, with 16 bases between. Germline V gene lookup returns CDR1 MDHEN and CDR2 SYDVKM. The CDR3 DNA reads TGTGCCAGCAGCCACAGGGTAGTAGGCGAAAAACTGTTTTTT. Its protein product is CASSHRVVGEKLFF.

This clone was seen a handful of times. The chain uses TRBV7-9 and TRBJ2-7; possibly TRBD2 for D (5 bases). This CDR3 has 14 residues. V lost 3 bases to trimming and J lost 3 bases, with 12 bases between them. CDR1 and CDR2 from the germline V gene are SEHNR and FQNEAQ (reference sequence). The CDR3 nucleotides read TGTGCCAGCAGCTTGGCCAGCGGAGGCTACGAGCAGTACTTC. As protein: CASSLASGGYEQYF.

The V and J genes are TRBV28 and TRBJ2-7, with TRBD1 matching 8 bases. After removal of 5 bases from V and 2 bases from J, the junction contained 11 bases not matched to a gene. Germline V gene data show CDR1 as MDHEN and CDR2 as SYDVKM. The CDR3 totals 16 residues. The CDR3 reads CASSPMSGQGPYEQYF. For the CDR3, the DNA is TGTGCCAGCAGTCCAATGTCTGGACAGGGACCCTACGAGCAGTACTTC.

CDR3: CSPGRPNEKLFF. The CDR3, as DNA: TGCAGCCCAGGCAGACCAAATGAAAAACTGTTTTTT. V usage is TRBV29-1 and J usage is TRBJ1-4, with D unclear. The CDR3 is 12 residues long. V gave up 8 bases and J gave up 5 bases, with 12 bases separating them. In germline, CDR1 is SQVTM, CDR2 ANQGSEA.

This clone has only one observation. The genes are TRBV27 and TRBJ2-7, with D maybe TRBD2 (5 bases). Looked up from germline, CDR1 is MNHEY and CDR2 is SMNVEV (reference sequence). CDR3 length equals 11 residues. Trimming pared 7 bases from V and 6 bases from J, leaving 10 bases between. The CDR3, as DNA: TGTGCCAGCACAGAGGGAGCCGAGCAGTACTTC. It yields the protein CASTEGAEQYF.

This rearrangement joins TRBV25-1 to TRBJ1-1; D is uncertain. Trimming removed 2 bases from V and 7 bases from J, with 11 bases in between. The CDR3 extends over 13 amino acids. Germline V gene lookup returns CDR1 MGHDK and CDR2 SYGVNS. The DNA of the CDR3 is TGTGCCAGCAGTGAAGCAGGTAGTGGTGAAGCTTTCTTT. Its translation: CASSEAGSGEAFF.

The chain recombines TRBV2 with TRBJ1-3, with TRBD1 as a possible D gene (5 bases). Germline CDR1 SNHLY, CDR2 FYNNEI. With 6 bases removed from V and 3 bases from J, the gap between germline ends came to 15 bases. The CDR3 is made up of 15 amino acids. In DNA, the CDR3 is TGTGCCAGCAGCGCCGACAGCACGGGTGGAAACACCATATATTTT. Translated: CASSADSTGGNTIYF.

V usage is TRBV5-1 and J usage is TRBJ2-1; D perhaps matches TRBD2 (6 bases). The CDR3 spans 15 residues. CDR1 is SGHRS, CDR2 YFSETQ, per germline. V lost 3 bases and J lost 2, with 12 bases in between. Here the CDR3 reads CASSSHSGTYNEQFF. CDR3 DNA: TGCGCCAGCAGCTCCCATAGCGGAACCTACAATGAGCAGTTCTTC.

The rearrangement links TRBV7-2 to TRBJ2-5; tentatively, D is TRBD2 (5 bases). The ends were cut back, 5 bases at V and 1 base at J, with 11 bases in the middle. Germline V CDR1 and CDR2: SGHTA, FQGNSA. The CDR3 totals 14 residues. CDR3 nucleotide sequence: TGTGCCAGCAGCCCTCTTACTAGCCAAGAGACCCAGTACTTC. It is translated as CASSPLTSQETQYF.

The CDR3 bases are TGTGCCAGCAGCTTGACTAGCGGGAGATCGGGTAGCGAGCAGTACTTC. This codes for CASSLTSGRSGSEQYF. This chain connects TRBV7-9 to TRBJ2-7, with TRBD2 matching 12 bases. Germline assignment: CDR1 SEHNR and CDR2 FQNEAQ (reference sequence). The CDR3 runs to 16 residues. V dropped 3 bases and J dropped 6; count of bases not matched to a gene: 9. Full variable domain (missing parts from reference TRBV7-9 and TRBJ2-7): DTGVSQNPRHKITKRGQNVTFRCDPISEHNRLYWYRQTLGQGPEFLTYFQNEAQLEKSRLLSDRFSAERPKGSFSTLEIQRTEQGDSAMYLCASSLTSGRSGSEQYFGPGTRLTVT.

This rearrangement joins TRBV7-2 to TRBJ2-7, with 9 positions matching TRBD1. Germline CDR1 is SGHTA and CDR2 is FQGNSA. The V gene end was trimmed by 1 base and the J gene end by 5 bases; junction bases not matched to a gene: 3. CDR3 length equals 14 residues. The CDR3 nucleotides are TGTGCCAGCAGCTTAGAACAGGGGGCTGACGAGCAGTACTTC. Amino acids: CASSLEQGADEQYF.

The V gene is TRBV4-1, the J gene TRBJ1-3; unclear D gene. V was shortened by 2 bases and J by 1 base, with 15 bases between the two germline ends. CDR1 MGHRA and CDR2 YSYEKL come from the germline V gene. The CDR3 has 17 amino acids. CDR3 residues: CASSQKRSVSSGNTIYF. In nucleotides, the CDR3 is TGCGCCAGCAGCCAAAAACGATCGGTCTCATCTGGAAACACCATATATTTT.

The chain recombines TRBV5-6 with TRBJ2-1, with TRBD2 identical over 13 bases. Per germline, CDR1 SGHDT and CDR2 YYEEEE. V gave up 4 bases and J gave up 4 bases; unmatched junction bases: 14. The CDR3 totals 19 residues. As DNA, the CDR3 is TGTGCCAGCAGCGATGCTGTAGGACTAGCGGGAGTCTTGTACAATGAGCAGTTCTTC. It encodes CASSDAVGLAGVLYNEQFF.

This clone appeared a single time. This sequence joins TRBV19 and TRBJ2-3; a weak D match, TRBD2 (6 bases). From germline, CDR1 is LNHDA and CDR2 SQIVND (reference sequence). This CDR3 is built from 13 residues. Trimming removed 3 bases from V and 3 bases from J, with 7 bases in between. The CDR3 region has the DNA TGTGCCAGTAGTATCCTAGCGACAGATACGCAGTATTTT. Its translation: CASSILATDTQYF.

This chain links TRBV7-9 with TRBJ2-3; 8 nucleotides match TRBD2. CDR3 size: 16 residues. CDR1 SEHNR and CDR2 FQNEAQ come from the germline V gene (reference sequence). With 5 bases clipped from V and 7 bases from J, the junction kept 14 bases outside the gene matches. This chain's CDR3 is CASSRGHTGGPNTQYF. DNA for the CDR3: TGTGCCAGCAGCCGAGGCCATACGGGGGGGCCAAATACGCAGTATTTT.

The V gene is TRBV5-4, the J gene TRBJ1-1, with a tentative D call TRBD1 (6 bases). The V and J ends lost 4 bases and 6 bases respectively, with 13 bases between them. The CDR3 is 13 residues long. Per germline, CDR1 SGHNT and CDR2 YYREEE (reference sequence). The CDR3 reads CASSIRDNPEAFF. DNA of the CDR3: TGTGCCAGCAGCATCCGGGACAACCCTGAAGCTTTCTTT.

This chain connects TRBV5-1 to TRBJ1-2; the match to TRBD1 covers 10 bases. The CDR3 covers 15 residues. Germline trimming cut 2 bases from V and 1 base from J; bases unmatched to any gene: 2. CDR1 and CDR2 (germline): SGHRS, YFSETQ. CDR3 in DNA: TGCGCCAGCAGCTTTGGGACAGGGGATAACTATGGCTACACCTTC. Translation: CASSFGTGDNYGYTF.

CDR3 DNA sequence: TGTGCCAGCAGTGGGGACGGGAGGCCCCTCCACTTT. Amino acids: CASSGDGRPLHF. The genes are TRBV25-1 and TRBJ1-6, with a possible D match to TRBD1 (5 bases). CDR1 and CDR2 (germline): MGHDK, SYGVNS. The length of the CDR3 is 12 residues. The germline V and J ends were trimmed by 4 bases and 13 bases, with 11 bases remaining between them.

This chain joins TRBV18 and TRBJ1-4; 10 nucleotides align to TRBD1. Germline V gene lookup returns CDR1 KGHSH and CDR2 LQKENI. The CDR3 is made up of 15 amino acids. V lost 2 bases and J lost 6; bases outside the gene matches: 3. The CDR3 nucleotides are TGTGCCAGCTCACCAGGAGGACAGGGGGATGAAAAACTGTTTTTT. This sequence encodes CASSPGGQGDEKLFF.